A single TCR beta chain is shown here with its context. V dropped 4 bases and J dropped 5; count of bases not matched to a gene: 7. This CDR3 comprises 14 residues. Germline V lookup: CDR1 SNHLY, CDR2 FYNNEI. This entry belongs to a study of OX40 agonist ivuxolimab in advanced cancers. Study as a whole: Enrolled patients in dose escalation had cancers that were hepatocellular carcinoma, melanoma, renal cell or head and neck cancer.

Profiled with immunoSEQ multiplex PCR; TCRdb holds only in-frame clones, not every one. The sample consists of about 59,000 clones, approximately 80% of them appearing once. Sequencing used CD4+ or CD8+ T cells sorted from blood, obtained in a trial of the OX40 agonist ivuxolimab. V and J are TRBV2 and TRBJ1-1; 7 bases are shared with TRBD1. This sequence was found in an adult with an advanced solid tumor such as melanoma, head and neck, liver or kidney cancer. The CDR3 DNA reads as TGTGCCAGCAGTGGACAGGGTCGGGGTACTGAAGCTTTCTTT. It yields the protein CASSGQGRGTEAFF.